One and the same sample provided the 7 T cell receptor beta chains below, sequenced in a study of blood T cells in healthy people across ages. The second PCR ran about 7 to 12 cycles with a sample-barcoded 5' primer and J-beta primers. TCRdb redid the calling of the 5' RACE reads with MiXCR, one entry per CDR3 protein. The sample has about 800,000 distinct CDR3 sequences, 25% seen once. The same sample was also used in a study of T cells of mothers and their children.

The specimen was blood. The origin of the receptors is a boy younger than 18 in good health.

Comment on this clonotype: One junction end disagrees with the germline gene, perhaps due to a read error. This chain joins TRBV19 and TRBJ1-2; possibly TRBD1 for D (5 bases). The CDR3 has 13 residues. Germline-derived CDR1 and CDR2 are LNHDA and SQIVND (reference sequence). The CDR3 DNA reads as TGTGCCAGTAGTATCCGGGACGCCTATGACTACACCTTC. Its protein is CASSIRDAYDYTF.

The chain combines TRBV29-1 with TRBJ2-5; D remains ambiguous. The J call is doubtful: the DNA matches TRBJ2-7 better. The germline CDR1 and CDR2 sequences are SQVTM and ANQGSEA. The CDR3 length is 11 residues. The CDR3 is CSVESRDEQYF. CDR3 nucleotide sequence: TGCAGCGTTGAAAGTAGAGACGAGCAGTACTTC.

The V call is TRBV6-2 or TRBV6-3, the J call TRBJ2-1; D remains unclear. V was cut by 4 bases and J by 9 bases, with 7 bases left in between. There are 11 residues in the CDR3. Per the germline V gene, CDR1 is MNHEY and CDR2 is SVGEGT. This CDR3 is CASSWYSEQFF. In DNA, the CDR3 is TGTGCCAGCAGTTGGTATTCTGAGCAGTTCTTC.

This clonotype has at least ten counts. The J gene is TRBJ2-3, the V gene TRBV27, with 12 nucleotides matching TRBD1. J was trimmed by 4 bases and V by 6 bases; bases with no gene match: 8. Germline V gene lookup returns CDR1 MNHEY and CDR2 SMNVEV (reference sequence). The CDR3 length is 16 residues. The CDR3 loop reads CASSAPGQGAADTQYF. The CDR3 nucleotides read TGTGCCAGCAGCGCGCCGGGACAGGGGGCGGCAGATACGCAGTATTTT.

This clonotype was observed a handful of times. The rearrangement joins TRBV29-1 to TRBJ2-1; 9 bases agree with TRBD2. Germline V gives CDR1 SQVTM, CDR2 ANQGSEA. Trimming took 2 bases from V and 0 from J; bases not matched to a gene: 2. This CDR3 region has 15 residues. The CDR3 sequence: CSVEHSGGSYNEQFF. CDR3 DNA: TGCAGCGTTGAACATAGCGGGGGCTCCTACAATGAGCAGTTCTTC.

J is TRBJ2-5 and V is TRBV7-2, with D perhaps TRBD1 or TRBD2 (7 bases each). Germline loops: CDR1 SGHTA, CDR2 FQGNSA. This CDR3 region has 13 residues. V lost 7 bases and J lost 2, with 11 bases in between. CDR3: CASTGGVQETQYF. For the CDR3, the DNA is TGTGCCAGCACAGGGGGGGTTCAAGAGACCCAGTACTTC.

This chain connects TRBV7-3 to TRBJ1-2; 10 bases map to TRBD1. The CDR3 totals 15 residues. V dropped 4 bases and J dropped 3; count of bases not matched to a gene: 5. Germline CDR1 reads SGHTA; CDR2 reads FQGTGA. The CDR3 is CASSSSGQGDYGYTF. The CDR3 DNA is TGTGCCAGCAGCTCCTCCGGACAGGGGGACTATGGCTACACCTTC.